This T cell receptor (beta chain) was recorded in a study of blood T cell repertoires in COVID-19 (dated by TCRdb to the early 2020s). Concerning the study at large: Samples covering the acute and convalescent phases of COVID-19 were provided by collaborators in the United States, Italy and Spain. The material from the prospective study consisted of cDNA or gDNA derived from T cells, B-cell-depleted T cells, or PBMCs. Subjects who had been exposed to COVID-19, were actively infected with it, or had recovered from it provided the deeply sampled blood TCRbeta repertoires that made up the dataset. The repertoires were released in a freely available public database meant as a resource for research on the immune response to SARS-CoV-2. The samples were drawn from two sources: the first 160 participants of the ongoing ImmuneRACE study, and 1,000 to 1,500 subjects contributed by 6 global collaborators. Nearly every sample came with metadata listing a de-identified subject ID, COVID-19 status, age in years and sex. Where HLA class I and class II types were available, the types were taken from metadata supplied by the sample provider, not from assay-based typing.

The immunoSEQ Assay, a bias-controlled multiplex PCR, was used to amplify TCRbeta CDR3 regions from genomic DNA. The authors processed their data as follows. The number of nucleated cells in each sample was estimated from the amplification of reference gene primers within the assay. To quantify the absolute abundance of each unique TCRbeta CDR3 rearrangement, sequence reads were collapsed and filtered. For each sample, productive Simpson clonality was calculated as the square root of Simpson's diversity index over productive rearrangements. TCRdb carries this immuneACCESS record with in-frame sequences only. Its versions omit some clonotypes, under half of them owing to an unresolved V gene in the studies checked, with the rest unexplained. Clone size and V and J calls were adopted from that table, with D and trimming inferred from the DNA. The sample includes some 150,000 clones, with more than 75% observed a single time. 1.2% of the sample goes to the ten largest clones.

Participants in the prospective study were enrolled through a virtual design, were aged 18 to 89 years, and lived in roughly 25 United States geographic areas. In the prospective study, participants were assigned to cohorts based on the clinical history participants reported in a screening survey and a study questionnaire. Mobile phlebotomists in the prospective study collected whole blood, serum and a nasopharyngeal or oropharyngeal swab from every participant. Participants in the prospective study had the option to provide additional blood draws and questionnaires over an approximately 2-month period. Before DNA extraction, prospective study blood samples were shipped either frozen or at room temperature. The investigation overall reported the following: Clinical and demographic metadata were provided uncurated, with the amount varying by source and participant.

Remarks on this clone: Its antigen has not been determined. No base qualities exist here, and no much larger clone lies one base off it.

The germline V gene yields MNHEY for CDR1 and SVGEGT for CDR2. The CDR3, cysteine through phenylalanine, is 14 amino acids long. Just the 42-base CDR3 DNA is kept, in frame starting at base 1. Cut back by 4 bases and 2 bases, the V and J ends lie 11 bases apart. This clonotype originated in a woman younger than 45 with acute COVID-19. The chain is made from TRBV6-2 or TRBV6-3 and TRBJ1-2, with TRBD1 perhaps the D gene, on 6 matching bases. Sequencing was performed on PBMCs or T cells enriched from blood (not recorded which). The DNA reads TGTGCCAGCAGTTCTCGCACAGGGAACTATGGCTACACCTTC. Translated, it reads CASSSRTGNYGYTF.